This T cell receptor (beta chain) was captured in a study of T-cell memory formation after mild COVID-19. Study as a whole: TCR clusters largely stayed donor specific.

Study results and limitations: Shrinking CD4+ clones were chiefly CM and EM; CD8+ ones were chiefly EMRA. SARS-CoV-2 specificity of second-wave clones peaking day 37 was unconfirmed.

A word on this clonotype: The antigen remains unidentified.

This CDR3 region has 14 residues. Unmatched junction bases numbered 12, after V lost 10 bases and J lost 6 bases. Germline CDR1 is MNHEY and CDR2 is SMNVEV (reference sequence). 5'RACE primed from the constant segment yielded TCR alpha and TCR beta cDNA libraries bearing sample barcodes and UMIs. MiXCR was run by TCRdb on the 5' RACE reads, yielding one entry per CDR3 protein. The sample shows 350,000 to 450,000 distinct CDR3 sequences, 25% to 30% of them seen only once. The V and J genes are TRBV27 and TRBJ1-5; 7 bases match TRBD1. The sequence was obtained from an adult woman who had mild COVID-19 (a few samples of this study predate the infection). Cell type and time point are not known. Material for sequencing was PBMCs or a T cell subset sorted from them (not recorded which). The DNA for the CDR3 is TGTGCCACCAGACCCCTTGGGACAGCTCAGCCCCAGCATTTT. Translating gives CATRPLGTAQPQHF.